This TCR beta chain stems from a study of CD8 T cells in ankylosing spondylitis. The V gene end was trimmed by 3 bases and the J gene end by 6 bases; junction bases not matched to a gene: 9. The CDR3 has 14 residues. The germline gives CDR1 DFQATT, CDR2 SNEGSKA (reference sequence). The table lists this clonotype with many counts. Its antigen is unknown. Regarding the study as a whole: A TCR beta motif of several highly homologous variants appeared characteristic of ankylosing spondylitis blood. As for the disease-linked clones, they showed a CD8+ phenotype and occurred at relatively low frequencies in peripheral blood. In ankylosing spondylitis patients, matched synovial fluid reportedly showed significant enrichment of disease-linked clones.

Making the TCR beta libraries involved quantitative 5'-RACE with molecular barcodes. From the 5' RACE reads, TCRdb called clonotypes with MiXCR, one entry per CDR3 protein. The repertoire holds 200,000 to 300,000 distinct CDR3 sequences, with 10% to 13% as singletons. The genes are TRBV20-1 and TRBJ2-5, with TRBD1 identical over 8 bases. Sample: blood, either unsorted or a sorted T cell fraction (not recorded which). This TCR was recovered from a male donor with ankylosing spondylitis or in good health (not recorded which). Here the CDR3 reads CSARYRGVQQTQYF. The CDR3 DNA sequence: TGCAGTGCTAGGTACAGGGGGGTCCAGCAGACCCAGTACTTC.